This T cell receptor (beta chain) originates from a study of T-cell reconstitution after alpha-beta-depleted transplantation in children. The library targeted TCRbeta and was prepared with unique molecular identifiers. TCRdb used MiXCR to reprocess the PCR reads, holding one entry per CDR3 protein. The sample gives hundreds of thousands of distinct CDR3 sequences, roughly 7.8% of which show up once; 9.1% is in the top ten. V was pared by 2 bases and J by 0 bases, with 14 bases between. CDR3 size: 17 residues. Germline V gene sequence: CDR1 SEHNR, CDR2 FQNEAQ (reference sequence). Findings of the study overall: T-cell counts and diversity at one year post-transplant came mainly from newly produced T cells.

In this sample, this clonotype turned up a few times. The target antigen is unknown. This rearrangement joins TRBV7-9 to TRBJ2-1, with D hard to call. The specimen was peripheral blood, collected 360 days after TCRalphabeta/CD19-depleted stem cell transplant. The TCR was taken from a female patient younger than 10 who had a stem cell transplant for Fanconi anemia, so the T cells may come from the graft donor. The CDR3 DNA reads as TGTGCCAGCAGCTTACGCTCCTTGGCTAGCTCCTACAATGAGCAGTTCTTC. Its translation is CASSLRSLASSYNEQFF.